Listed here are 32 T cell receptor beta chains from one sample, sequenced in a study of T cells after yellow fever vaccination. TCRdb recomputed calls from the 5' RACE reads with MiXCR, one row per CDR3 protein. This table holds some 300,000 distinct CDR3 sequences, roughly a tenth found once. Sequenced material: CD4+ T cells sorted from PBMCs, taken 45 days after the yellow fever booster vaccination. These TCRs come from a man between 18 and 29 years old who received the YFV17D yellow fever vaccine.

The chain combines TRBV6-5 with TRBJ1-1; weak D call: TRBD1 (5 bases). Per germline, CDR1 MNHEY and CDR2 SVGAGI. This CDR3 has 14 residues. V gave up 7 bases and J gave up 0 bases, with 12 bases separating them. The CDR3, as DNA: TGTGCCAGCAAGAGCGGGGCGTTGAACACTGAAGCTTTCTTT. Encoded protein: CASKSGALNTEAFF.

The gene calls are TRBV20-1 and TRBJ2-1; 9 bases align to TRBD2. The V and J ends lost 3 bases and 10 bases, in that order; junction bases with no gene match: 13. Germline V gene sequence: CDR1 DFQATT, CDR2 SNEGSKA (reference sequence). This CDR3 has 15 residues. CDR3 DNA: TGCAGTGCTAGGGAGCTAGCGGGACCCATCGGCGAGCAGTTCTTC. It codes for CSARELAGPIGEQFF.

CDR3 protein: CASSQDRSRPGGYTF. In DNA form, the CDR3 reads TGCGCCAGCAGCCAAGATCGGAGTAGGCCCGGGGGCTACACCTTC. The chain uses TRBV4-1 and TRBJ1-2; no clear D. The V and J ends lost 0 bases and 8 bases respectively, with 16 bases between them. Germline assignment: CDR1 MGHRA and CDR2 YSYEKL. The CDR3 runs to 15 residues.

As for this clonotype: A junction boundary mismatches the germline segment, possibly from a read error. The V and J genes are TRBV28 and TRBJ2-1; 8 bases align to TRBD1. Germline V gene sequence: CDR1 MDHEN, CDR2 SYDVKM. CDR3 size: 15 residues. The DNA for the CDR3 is TGTGCCAGCAGTTTCCTTTATCGACAGGGGAATGAGCAGATCTTC. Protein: CASSFLYRQGNEQIF.

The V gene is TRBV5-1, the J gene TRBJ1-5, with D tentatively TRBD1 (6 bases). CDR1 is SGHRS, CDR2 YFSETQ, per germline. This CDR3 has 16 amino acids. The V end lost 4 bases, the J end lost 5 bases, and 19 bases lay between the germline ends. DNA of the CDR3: TGCGCCAGCAGCCGGGGGGACACTGGAGGGGATCAGCCCCAGCATTTT. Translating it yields CASSRGDTGGDQPQHF.

The chain's CDR3 is CASSPSDGSNEKLFF. The CDR3 region has the DNA TGTGCCAGCTCACCTTCGGACGGTAGTAATGAAAAACTGTTTTTT. V and J are TRBV18 and TRBJ1-4, with no clear D. Between the trimmed V and J ends, which lost 3 bases and 4 bases, there was a span of 12 bases. Germline V gives CDR1 KGHSH, CDR2 LQKENI. This CDR3 has 15 amino acids.

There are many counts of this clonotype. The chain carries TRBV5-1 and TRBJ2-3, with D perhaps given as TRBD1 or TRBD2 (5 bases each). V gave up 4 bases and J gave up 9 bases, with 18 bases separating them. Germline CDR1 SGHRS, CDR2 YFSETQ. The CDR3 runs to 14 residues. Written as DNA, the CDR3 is TGCGCCAGCAGCCCTTCCAGCGGTGGGGGAACGCAGTATTTT. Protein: CASSPSSGGGTQYF. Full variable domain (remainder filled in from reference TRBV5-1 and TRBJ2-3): KAGVTQTPRYLIKTRGQQVTLSCSPISGHRSVSWYQQTPGQGLQFLFEYFSETQRNKGNFPGRFSGRQFSNSRSEMNVSTLELGDSALYLCASSPSSGGGTQYFGPGTRLTVL.

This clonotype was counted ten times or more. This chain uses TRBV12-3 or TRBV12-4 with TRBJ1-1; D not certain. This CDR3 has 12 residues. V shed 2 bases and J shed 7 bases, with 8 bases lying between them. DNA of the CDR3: TGTGCCAGCAGTTTATTAAATGGTGAAGCTTTCTTT. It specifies CASSLLNGEAFF.

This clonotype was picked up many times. CDR3 in amino acids: CASSILAGGPQETQYF. CDR3 nucleotides: TGTGCCAGCAGTATACTAGCGGGGGGCCCCCAAGAGACCCAGTACTTC. The chain links TRBV27 to TRBJ2-5, with TRBD2 matching over 12 bases. The CDR3 runs 16 residues. Germline assignment: CDR1 MNHEY and CDR2 SMNVEV (reference sequence). V lost 5 bases and J lost 1; bases outside the gene matches: 5.

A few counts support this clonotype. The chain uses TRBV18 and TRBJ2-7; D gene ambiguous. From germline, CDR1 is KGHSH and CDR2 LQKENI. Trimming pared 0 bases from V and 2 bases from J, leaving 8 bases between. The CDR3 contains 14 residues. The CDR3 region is CASSPPMLPYEQYF. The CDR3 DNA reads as TGTGCCAGCTCACCACCGATGCTCCCCTACGAGCAGTACTTC.

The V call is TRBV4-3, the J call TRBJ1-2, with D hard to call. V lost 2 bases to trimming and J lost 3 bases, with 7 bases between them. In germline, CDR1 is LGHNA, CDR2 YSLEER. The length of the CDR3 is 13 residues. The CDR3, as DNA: TGCGCCAGCAGCCAACGGGTCCACTATGGCTACACCTTC. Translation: CASSQRVHYGYTF.

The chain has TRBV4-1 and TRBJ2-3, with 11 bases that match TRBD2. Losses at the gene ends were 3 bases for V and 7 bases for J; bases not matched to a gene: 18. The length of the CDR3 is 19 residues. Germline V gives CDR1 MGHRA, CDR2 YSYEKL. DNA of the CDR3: TGCGCCAGCAGCCACGACACTATCTCATCACTAGCGGGGGCCCATACGCAGTATTTT. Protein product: CASSHDTISSLAGAHTQYF.

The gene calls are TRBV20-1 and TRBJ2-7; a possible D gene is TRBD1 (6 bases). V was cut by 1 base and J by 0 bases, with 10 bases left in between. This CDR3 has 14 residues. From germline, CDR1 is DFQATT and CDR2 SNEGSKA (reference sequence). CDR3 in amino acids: CSARVQGSSYEQYV. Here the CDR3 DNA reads TGCAGTGCTAGAGTCCAGGGGAGCTCCTACGAGCAGTACGTC.

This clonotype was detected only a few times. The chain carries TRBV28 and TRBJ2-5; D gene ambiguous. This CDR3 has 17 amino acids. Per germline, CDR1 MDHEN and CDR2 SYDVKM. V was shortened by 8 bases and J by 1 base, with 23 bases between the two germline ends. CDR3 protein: CASESSSRAEPQETQYF. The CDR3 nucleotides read TGTGCCAGCGAGTCCTCTTCCCGGGCGGAACCCCAAGAGACCCAGTACTTC.

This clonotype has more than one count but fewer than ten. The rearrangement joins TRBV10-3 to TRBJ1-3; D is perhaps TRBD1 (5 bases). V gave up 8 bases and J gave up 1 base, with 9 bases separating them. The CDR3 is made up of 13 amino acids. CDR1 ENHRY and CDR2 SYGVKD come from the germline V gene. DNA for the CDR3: TGTGCCATCGGAGGGACTTCTGGAAACACCATATATTTT. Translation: CAIGGTSGNTIYF.

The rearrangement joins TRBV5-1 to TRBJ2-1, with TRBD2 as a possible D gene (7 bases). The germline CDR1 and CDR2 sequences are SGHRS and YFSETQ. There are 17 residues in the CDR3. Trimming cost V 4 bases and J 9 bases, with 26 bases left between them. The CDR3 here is CASSPSLELGGATEQFF. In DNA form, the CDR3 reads TGCGCCAGCAGCCCCAGTCTTGAGCTTGGGGGGGCGACTGAGCAGTTCTTC.

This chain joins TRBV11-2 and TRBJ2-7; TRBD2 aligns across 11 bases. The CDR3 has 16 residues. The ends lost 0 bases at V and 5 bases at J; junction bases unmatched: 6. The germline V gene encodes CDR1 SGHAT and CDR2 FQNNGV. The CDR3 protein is CASSLEGSGGEDEQYV. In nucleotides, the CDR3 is TGTGCCAGCAGCTTAGAGGGTAGCGGGGGGGAAGACGAGCAGTACGTC.

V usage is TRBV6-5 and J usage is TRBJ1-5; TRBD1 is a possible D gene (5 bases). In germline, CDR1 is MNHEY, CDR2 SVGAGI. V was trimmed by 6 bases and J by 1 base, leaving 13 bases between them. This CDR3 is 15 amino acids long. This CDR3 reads CASRSAGGSNQPQHF. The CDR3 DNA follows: TGTGCCAGCAGGTCCGCGGGGGGGAGCAATCAGCCCCAGCATTTT.

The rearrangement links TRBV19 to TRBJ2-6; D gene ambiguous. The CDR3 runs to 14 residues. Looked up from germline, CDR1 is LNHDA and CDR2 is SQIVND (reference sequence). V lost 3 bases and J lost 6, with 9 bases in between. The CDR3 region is CASSIQVEANVLTF. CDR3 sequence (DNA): TGTGCCAGTAGTATCCAGGTGGAGGCCAACGTCCTGACTTTC.

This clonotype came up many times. CDR3 coding DNA: TGCAGTGCTAGAGTACGAGGAACTGAAGCTTTCTTT. Translation: CSARVRGTEAFF. The rearrangement joins TRBV20-1 to TRBJ1-1; the D is unclear. V gave up 1 base and J gave up 5 bases, with 8 bases separating them. Germline-derived CDR1 and CDR2 are DFQATT and SNEGSKA (reference sequence). This CDR3 comprises 12 residues.

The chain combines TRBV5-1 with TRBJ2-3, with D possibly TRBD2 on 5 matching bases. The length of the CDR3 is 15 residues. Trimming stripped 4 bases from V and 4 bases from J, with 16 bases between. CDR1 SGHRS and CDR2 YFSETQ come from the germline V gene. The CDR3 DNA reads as TGCGCCAGCAGCCTCCCCCTAGGACTTTCAGATACGCAGTATTTT. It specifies CASSLPLGLSDTQYF.

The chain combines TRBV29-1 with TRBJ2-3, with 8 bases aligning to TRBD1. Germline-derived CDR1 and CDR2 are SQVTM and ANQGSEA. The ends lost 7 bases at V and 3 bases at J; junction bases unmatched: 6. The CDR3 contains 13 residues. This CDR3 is CSAPGGGTDTQYF. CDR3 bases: TGCAGCGCTCCAGGGGGCGGGACAGATACGCAGTATTTT.

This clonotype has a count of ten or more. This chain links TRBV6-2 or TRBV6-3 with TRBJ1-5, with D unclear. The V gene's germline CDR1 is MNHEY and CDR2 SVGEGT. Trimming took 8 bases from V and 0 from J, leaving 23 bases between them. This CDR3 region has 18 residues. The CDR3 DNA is TGTGCCAGCCCCAAGATGCCCCTGGACCTTTATAGCAATCAGCCCCAGCATTTT. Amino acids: CASPKMPLDLYSNQPQHF.

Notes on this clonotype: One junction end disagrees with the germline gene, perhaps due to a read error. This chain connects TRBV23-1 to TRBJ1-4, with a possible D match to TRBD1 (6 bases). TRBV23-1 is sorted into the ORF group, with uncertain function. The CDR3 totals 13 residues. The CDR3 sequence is CARSRGANEKLFF. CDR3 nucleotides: TGCGCCAGGAGTCGGGGGGCCAATGAAAAACTGTTTTTT.

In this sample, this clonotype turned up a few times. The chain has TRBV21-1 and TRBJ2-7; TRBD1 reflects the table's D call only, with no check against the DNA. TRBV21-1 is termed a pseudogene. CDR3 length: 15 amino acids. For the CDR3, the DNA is TGTGCCAGCAGCGCCGCCGGGACAGGGATCCGCGAGCAGTACTTC. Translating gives CASSAAGTGIREQYF.

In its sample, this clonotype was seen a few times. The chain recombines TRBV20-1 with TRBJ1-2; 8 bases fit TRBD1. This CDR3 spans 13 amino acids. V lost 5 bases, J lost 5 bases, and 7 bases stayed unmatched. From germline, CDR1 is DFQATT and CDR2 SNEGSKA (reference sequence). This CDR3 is CSAFSGGGYGYTF. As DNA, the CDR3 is TGCAGTGCTTTCTCAGGGGGCGGATATGGCTACACCTTC.

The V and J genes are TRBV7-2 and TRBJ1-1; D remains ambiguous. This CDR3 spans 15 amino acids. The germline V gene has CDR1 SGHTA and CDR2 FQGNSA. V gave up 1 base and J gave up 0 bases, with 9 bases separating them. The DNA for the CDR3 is TGTGCCAGCAGCTTAGGGCGGGTCATGAACACTGAAGCTTTCTTT. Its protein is CASSLGRVMNTEAFF.

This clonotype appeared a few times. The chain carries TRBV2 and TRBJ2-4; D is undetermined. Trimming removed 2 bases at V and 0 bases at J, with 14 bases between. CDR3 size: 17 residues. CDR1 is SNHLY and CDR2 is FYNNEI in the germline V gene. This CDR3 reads CASSETLVGLAKNIQYF. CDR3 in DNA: TGTGCCAGCAGTGAAACACTGGTTGGCCTAGCCAAAAACATTCAGTACTTC.

The CDR3 region is CASSQGGATYGYTF. The CDR3 DNA reads TGTGCCAGCAGCCAAGGTGGGGCTACCTATGGCTACACCTTC. The chain joins TRBV14 to TRBJ1-2, with D maybe TRBD1 (5 bases). The CDR3 covers 14 residues. Germline-derived CDR1 and CDR2 are SGHDN and FVKESK. V was pared by 1 base and J by 4 bases, with 10 bases between. The whole variable domain, remainder taken from reference TRBV14 and TRBJ1-2, is EAGVTQFPSHSVIEKGQTVTLRCDPISGHDNLYWYRRVMGKEIKFLLHFVKESKQDESGMPNNRFLAERTGGTYSTLKVQPAELEDSGVYFCASSQGGATYGYTFGSGTRLTVV.

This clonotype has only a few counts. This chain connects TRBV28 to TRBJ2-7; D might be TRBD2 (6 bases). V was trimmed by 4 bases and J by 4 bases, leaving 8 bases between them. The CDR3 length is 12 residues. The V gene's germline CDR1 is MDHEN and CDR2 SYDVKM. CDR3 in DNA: TGTGCCAGCAGTTCGGGGGATTACGAGCAGTACGTC. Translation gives CASSSGDYEQYV.

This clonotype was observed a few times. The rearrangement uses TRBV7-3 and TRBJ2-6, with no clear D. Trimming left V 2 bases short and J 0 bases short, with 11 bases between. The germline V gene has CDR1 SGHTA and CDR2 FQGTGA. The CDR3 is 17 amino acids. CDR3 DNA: TGTGCCAGCAGCTTATTTAGGCTGGGCTCTGGGGCCAACGTCCTGACTTTC. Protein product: CASSLFRLGSGANVLTF.

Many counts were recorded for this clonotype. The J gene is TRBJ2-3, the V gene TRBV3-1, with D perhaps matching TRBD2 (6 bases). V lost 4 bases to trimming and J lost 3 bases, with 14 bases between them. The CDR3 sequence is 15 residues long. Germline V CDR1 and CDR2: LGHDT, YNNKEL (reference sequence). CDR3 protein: CASSLLGGSTDTQYF. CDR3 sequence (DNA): TGTGCCAGCAGCCTCCTTGGGGGGTCGACAGATACGCAGTATTTT.